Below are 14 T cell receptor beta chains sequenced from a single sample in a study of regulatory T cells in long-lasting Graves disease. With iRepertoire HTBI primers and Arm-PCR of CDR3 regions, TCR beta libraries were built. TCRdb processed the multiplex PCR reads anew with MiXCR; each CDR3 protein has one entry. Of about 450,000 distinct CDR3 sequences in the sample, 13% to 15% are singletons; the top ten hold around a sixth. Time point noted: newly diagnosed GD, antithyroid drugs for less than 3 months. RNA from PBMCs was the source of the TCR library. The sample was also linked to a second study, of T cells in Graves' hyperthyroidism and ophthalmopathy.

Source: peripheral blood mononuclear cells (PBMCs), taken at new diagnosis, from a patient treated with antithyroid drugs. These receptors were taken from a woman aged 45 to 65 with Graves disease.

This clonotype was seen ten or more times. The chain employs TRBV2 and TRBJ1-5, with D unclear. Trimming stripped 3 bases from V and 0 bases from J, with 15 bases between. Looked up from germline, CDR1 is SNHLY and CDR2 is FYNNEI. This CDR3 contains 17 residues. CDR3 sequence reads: CASSEFSGKYSNQPQHF. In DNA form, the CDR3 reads TGTGCCAGCAGTGAGTTTTCGGGAAAGTATAGCAATCAGCCCCAGCATTTT.

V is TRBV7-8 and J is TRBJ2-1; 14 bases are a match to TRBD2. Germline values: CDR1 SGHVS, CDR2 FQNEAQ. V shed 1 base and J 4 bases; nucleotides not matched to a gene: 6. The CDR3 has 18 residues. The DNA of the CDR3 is TGTGCCAGCAGCTTAGAGACTAGCGGGAGGGCCCCTTACAATGAGCAGTTCTTC. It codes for CASSLETSGRAPYNEQFF. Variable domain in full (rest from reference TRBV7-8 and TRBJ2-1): GAGVSQSPRYKVAKRGQDVALRCDPISGHVSLFWYQQALGQGPEFLTYFQNEAQLDKSGLPSDRFFAERPEGSVSTLKIQRTQQEDSAVYLCASSLETSGRAPYNEQFFGPGTRLTVL.

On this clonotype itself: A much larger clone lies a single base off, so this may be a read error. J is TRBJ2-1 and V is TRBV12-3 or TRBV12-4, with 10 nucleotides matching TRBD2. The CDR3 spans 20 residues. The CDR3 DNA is TGTGCCAGCAGTTTAGTTCCTAGCGGGAGTGGTGACGGCTCCTACGATGAGCAGTTCTTC. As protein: CASSLVPSGSGDGSYDEQFF.

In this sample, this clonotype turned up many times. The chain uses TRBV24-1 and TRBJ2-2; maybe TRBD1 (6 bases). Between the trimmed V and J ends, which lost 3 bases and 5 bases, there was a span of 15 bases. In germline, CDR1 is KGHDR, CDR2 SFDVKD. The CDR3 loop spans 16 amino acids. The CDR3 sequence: CATSDPQGIGTGELFF. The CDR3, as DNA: TGTGCCACCAGTGATCCGCAGGGGATAGGGACCGGGGAGCTGTTTTTT.

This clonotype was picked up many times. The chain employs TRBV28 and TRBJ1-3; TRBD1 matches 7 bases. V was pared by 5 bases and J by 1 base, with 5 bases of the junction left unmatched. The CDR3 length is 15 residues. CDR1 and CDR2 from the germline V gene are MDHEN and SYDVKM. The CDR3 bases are TGTGCCAGCAGTCCCGGGACAGTGTCTGGAAACACCATATATTTT. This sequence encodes CASSPGTVSGNTIYF.

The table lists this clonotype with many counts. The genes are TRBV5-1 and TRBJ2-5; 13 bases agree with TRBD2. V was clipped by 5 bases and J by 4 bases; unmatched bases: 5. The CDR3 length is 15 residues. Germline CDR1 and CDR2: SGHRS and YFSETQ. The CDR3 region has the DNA TGCGCCAGCAGAGGACTAGCGGGAGTTCCAGAGACCCAGTACTTC. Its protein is CASRGLAGVPETQYF.

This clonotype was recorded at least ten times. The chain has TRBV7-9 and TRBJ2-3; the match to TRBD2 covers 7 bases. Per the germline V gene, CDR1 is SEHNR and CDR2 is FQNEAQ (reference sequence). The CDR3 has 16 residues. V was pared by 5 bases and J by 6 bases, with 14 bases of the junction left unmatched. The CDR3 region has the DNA TGTGCCAGCAGCCCCGGACTAGGAATCCCACAGGATACGCAGTATTTT. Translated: CASSPGLGIPQDTQYF.

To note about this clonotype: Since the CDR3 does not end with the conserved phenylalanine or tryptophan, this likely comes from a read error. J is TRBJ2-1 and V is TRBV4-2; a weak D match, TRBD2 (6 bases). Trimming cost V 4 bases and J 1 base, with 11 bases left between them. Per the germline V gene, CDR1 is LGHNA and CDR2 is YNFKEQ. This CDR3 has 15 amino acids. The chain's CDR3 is CASSPQAGSYNEQFV. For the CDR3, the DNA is TGTGCCAGCAGCCCCCAGGCGGGGTCCTACAATGAGCAGTTCGTC.

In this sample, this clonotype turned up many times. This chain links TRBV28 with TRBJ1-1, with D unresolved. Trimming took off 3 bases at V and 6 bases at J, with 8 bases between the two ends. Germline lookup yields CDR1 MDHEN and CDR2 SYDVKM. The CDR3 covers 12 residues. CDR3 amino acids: CASSFPRAEAFF. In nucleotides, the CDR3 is TGTGCCAGCAGTTTTCCTAGGGCTGAAGCTTTCTTT.

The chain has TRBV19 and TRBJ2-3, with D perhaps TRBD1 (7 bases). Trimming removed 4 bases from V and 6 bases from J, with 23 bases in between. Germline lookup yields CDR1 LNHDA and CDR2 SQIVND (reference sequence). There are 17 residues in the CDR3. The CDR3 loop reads CASSTHLLATRGDTQYF. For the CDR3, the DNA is TGTGCCAGTAGTACCCATCTTCTAGCGACCAGGGGGGATACGCAGTATTTT.

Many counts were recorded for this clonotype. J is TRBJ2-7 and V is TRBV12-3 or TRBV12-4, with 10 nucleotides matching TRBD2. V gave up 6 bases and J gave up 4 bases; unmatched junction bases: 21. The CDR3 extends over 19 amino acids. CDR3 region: CASSTPGGGLAGVAYEQYF. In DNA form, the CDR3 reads TGTGCCAGCAGCACACCCGGTGGGGGTCTAGCGGGAGTTGCATACGAGCAGTACTTC.

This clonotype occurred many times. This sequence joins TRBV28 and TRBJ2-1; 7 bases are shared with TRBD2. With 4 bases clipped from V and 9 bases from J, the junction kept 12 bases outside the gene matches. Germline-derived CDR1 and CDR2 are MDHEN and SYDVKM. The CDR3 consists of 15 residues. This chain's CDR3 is CASSSPPTREGEQFF. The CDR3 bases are TGTGCCAGCAGTTCGCCGCCGACTAGGGAGGGTGAGCAGTTCTTC.

CDR3 region: CASSRDRRNYGYTF. Written as DNA, the CDR3 is TGTGCCAGCTCGAGGGACAGACGGAACTATGGCTACACCTTC. The genes are TRBV6-1 and TRBJ1-2, with 7 bases that match TRBD1. V gave up 8 bases and J gave up 2 bases; unmatched junction bases: 8. The CDR3 spans 14 residues. Germline V CDR1 and CDR2: MNHNS, SASEGT.

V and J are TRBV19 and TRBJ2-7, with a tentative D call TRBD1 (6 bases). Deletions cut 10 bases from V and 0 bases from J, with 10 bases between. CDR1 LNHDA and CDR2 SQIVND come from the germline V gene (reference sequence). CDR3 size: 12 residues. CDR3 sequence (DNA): TGTGCCACCTACAGGGTCTCCTACGAGCAGTACTTC. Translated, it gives CATYRVSYEQYF.